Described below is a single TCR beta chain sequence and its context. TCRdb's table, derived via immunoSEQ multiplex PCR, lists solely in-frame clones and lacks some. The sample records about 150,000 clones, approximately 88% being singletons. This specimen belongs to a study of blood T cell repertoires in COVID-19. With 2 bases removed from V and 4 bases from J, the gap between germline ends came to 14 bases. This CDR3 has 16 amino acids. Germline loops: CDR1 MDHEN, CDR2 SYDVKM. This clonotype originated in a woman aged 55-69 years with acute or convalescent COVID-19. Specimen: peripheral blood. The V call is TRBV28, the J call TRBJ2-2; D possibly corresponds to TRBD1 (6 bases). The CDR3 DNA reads TGTGCCAGCAGTTTAATCAGGGGATCAGGCACCGGGGAGCTGTTTTTT. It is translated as CASSLIRGSGTGELFF.